This TCR beta chain emerged from a study of blood T cell repertoires in COVID-19. Study-level information: The United States, Italy and Spain provided the acute and convalescent COVID-19 samples.

Source study methods: Reference gene primer amplification yielded estimated nucleated cell counts. Libraries were prepared by immunoSEQ multiplex PCR; TCRdb keeps only in-frame clonotypes and omits some of them. V, J and clone size are those of that table, while D and trimming were read from the DNA. In the table there are approximately 190,000 clones, roughly 80% of which are singletons. Germline V gives CDR1 LNHDA, CDR2 SQIVND (reference sequence). The junction had 2 bases not matched to a gene; V was cut back by 6 bases and J by 0 bases. The CDR3 has 13 residues. This TCR derives from a middle-aged woman with acute or convalescent COVID-19. The V call is TRBV19, the J call TRBJ2-7, with TRBD2 matching 7 bases. The specimen sequenced was peripheral blood. The CDR3 region is CASSTSVSYEQYF. The CDR3 nucleotides are TGTGCCAGTAGCACTAGCGTCTCCTACGAGCAGTACTTC.